This T cell receptor beta chain was sequenced during a study of tumor and adjacent non-tumor tissue in lung cancer. Across the whole study: On average, productive TCRbeta reads reached 4 million to 5 million per sample. Points from the study as a whole: TCR diversity was significantly greater in tumor than normal lung tissue.

The CDR3 is 19 residues long. As concerns this clonotype: Its target is not known. The conserved closing phenylalanine or tryptophan is absent in this CDR3, likely reflecting a read error.

RNA was extracted from bulk tissue without any cell sorting. This non-tumor lung sample came from over 3 cm beyond the tumor edge. Three rounds of nested PCR, following a modified ARM-PCR protocol, produced the TCRbeta library. TCRdb re-analysed the multiplex PCR reads in MiXCR, keeping a single row per CDR3 protein. The sample has over 35,000 distinct CDR3 sequences; roughly 60% are singletons. The chain couples TRBV12-3 or TRBV12-4 to TRBJ2-6, with D tentatively TRBD1 or TRBD2 (6 bases each). This TCR was sampled from a man over 45 with non-small cell lung cancer. Sequencing input: distant non-tumor lung tissue. The CDR3 here is CASSLWRGENSSGANVLTI. The CDR3 bases are TGTGCCAGTAGTTTATGGAGGGGGGAGAACTCCTCTGGGGCCAACGTCCTGACTATC.